Listed here are 16 T cell receptor beta chains from one sample, sequenced in a study of blood T cell repertoires in COVID-19. Method: immunoSEQ multiplex PCR; TCRdb's copy keeps in-frame clones and lacks some. Of a few hundred thousand clones listed, roughly 84% are singletons. The sample was peripheral blood. The origin of the receptors is an older woman who had recovered from COVID-19.

This clone was seen only a few times. The rearrangement links TRBV29-1 to TRBJ2-2, with 7 bases aligning to TRBD1. This CDR3 contains 13 residues. Germline V CDR1 and CDR2: SQVTM, ANQGSEA. Trimming at V came to 4 bases and at J to 5 bases, leaving 4 bases not matched to a gene. This chain's CDR3 is CSVARGRTGELFF. CDR3 in DNA: TGCAGCGTTGCTAGGGGGCGAACCGGGGAGCTGTTTTTT.

This rearrangement joins TRBV9 to TRBJ1-2, with unresolved D. Between the trimmed V and J ends, which lost 4 bases and 8 bases, there was a span of 15 bases. Per the germline V gene, CDR1 is SGDLS and CDR2 is YYNGEE. This CDR3 is built from 13 residues. The CDR3 reads CASSFGSTGGYTF. In nucleotides, the CDR3 is TGTGCCAGCAGCTTCGGGTCAACCGGGGGCTACACCTTC.

The rearrangement links TRBV7-9 to TRBJ2-7, with a weak D call TRBD1 (6 bases). Trimming took 6 bases from V and 7 from J, leaving 22 bases between them. Germline CDR1 and CDR2: SEHNR and FQNEAQ (reference sequence). The CDR3 contains 15 residues. CDR3 loop: CASRPSRDKGPEQYF. Here the CDR3 DNA reads TGTGCCAGCAGGCCTAGCCGGGACAAGGGTCCAGAGCAGTACTTC.

This sequence joins TRBV5-4 and TRBJ2-3, with unresolved D. The CDR3 runs to 13 residues. The germline CDR1 and CDR2 sequences are SGHNT and YYREEE (reference sequence). V lost 5 bases and J lost 0, with 7 bases in between. CDR3 protein: CASRYGSTDTQYF. The DNA for the CDR3 is TGTGCCAGCAGGTACGGTAGCACAGATACGCAGTATTTT.

V usage is TRBV5-6 and J usage is TRBJ1-1; TRBD1 agrees at 7 bases. The CDR3 totals 14 residues. Germline V lookup: CDR1 SGHDT, CDR2 YYEEEE. J lost 2 bases, V lost 4 bases, and 5 bases had no gene match. This CDR3 reads CASSPGTVNTEAFF. The CDR3 nucleotides are TGTGCCAGCAGCCCGGGGACAGTTAACACTGAAGCTTTCTTT.

The chain has TRBV5-4 and TRBJ2-1; TRBD2 is a possible D gene (6 bases). The CDR3 runs to 13 residues. The V gene lost 1 base and the J gene lost 6 bases, with 8 bases spanning the gap. The V gene's germline CDR1 is SGHNT and CDR2 YYREEE (reference sequence). CDR3 nucleotide sequence: TGTGCCAGCAGCTTGAGGGACTTCAATGAGCAGTTCTTC. Residues: CASSLRDFNEQFF.

The chain links TRBV19 to TRBJ1-1, with D unresolved. The germline CDR1 and CDR2 sequences are LNHDA and SQIVND (reference sequence). V was shortened by 7 bases and J by 2 bases, with 11 bases between the two germline ends. The CDR3 is 13 residues long. CDR3 nucleotide sequence: TGTGCCAGTAATCAAAACAGAAACACTGAAGCTTTCTTT. Residues: CASNQNRNTEAFF.

The V and J genes are TRBV19 and TRBJ2-1, with 7 positions matching TRBD1. Looked up from germline, CDR1 is LNHDA and CDR2 is SQIVND (reference sequence). CDR3 length: 12 residues. After removal of 6 bases from V and 8 bases from J, the junction contained 4 bases not matched to a gene. The CDR3 here is CASRTGPHEQFF. CDR3 nucleotides: TGTGCCAGTAGGACAGGGCCGCATGAGCAGTTCTTC.

V and J are TRBV18 and TRBJ2-1; no clear D. The germline V gene has CDR1 KGHSH and CDR2 LQKENI. CDR3 size: 16 residues. V lost 4 bases and J 0 bases, leaving 13 bases between the germline ends. CDR3 nucleotides: TGTGCCAGCTCACGAGGCTTACTGCTCTCCTACAATGAGCAGTTCTTC. Protein product: CASSRGLLLSYNEQFF.

The chain has TRBV18 and TRBJ2-5, with D hard to call. V was shortened by 0 bases and J by 0 bases, with 11 bases between the two germline ends. The CDR3 runs 16 residues. Germline V CDR1 and CDR2: KGHSH, LQKENI. CDR3 sequence: CASSPPFSRYQETQYF. For the CDR3, the DNA is TGTGCCAGCTCACCACCGTTCTCCCGGTACCAAGAGACCCAGTACTTC.

The chain couples TRBV19 to TRBJ1-5, with 9 nucleotides matching TRBD1. V shed 7 bases and J 6 bases; nucleotides not matched to a gene: 10. This CDR3 comprises 15 residues. Germline V gene data show CDR1 as LNHDA and CDR2 as SQIVND (reference sequence). CDR3 nucleotides: TGTGCCAGTACGCGGACAGGGGATTTCGGTCAGCCCCAGCATTTT. Translated: CASTRTGDFGQPQHF. Full variable domain (remainder filled in from reference TRBV19 and TRBJ1-5): DGGITQSPKYLFRKEGQNVTLSCEQNLNHDAMYWYRQDPGQGLRLIYYSQIVNDFQKGDIAEGYSVSREKKESFPLTVTSAQKNPTAFYLCASTRTGDFGQPQHFGDGTRLSIL.

V and J are TRBV5-1 and TRBJ1-4; a possible D gene is TRBD1 (6 bases). V dropped 4 bases and J dropped 4 bases, with 8 bases sitting between them. Germline CDR1 and CDR2: SGHRS and YFSETQ. CDR3 size: 13 residues. CDR3 sequence: CASSRDNNEKLFF. CDR3 in DNA: TGCGCCAGCAGCAGGGACAATAATGAAAAACTGTTTTTT.

J is TRBJ2-1 and V is TRBV20-1; possible D gene TRBD1, 5 bases. V gave up 4 bases and J gave up 6 bases, with 7 bases separating them. CDR1 DFQATT and CDR2 SNEGSKA come from the germline V gene (reference sequence). The CDR3 is 11 residues long. In DNA, the CDR3 is TGCAGTGCTACCCAGGGCAATGAGCAGTTCTTC. Protein product: CSATQGNEQFF.

V and J are TRBV11-2 and TRBJ1-6; 7 bases are a match to TRBD1. Germline V gives CDR1 SGHAT, CDR2 FQNNGV. Trimming cost V 3 bases and J 7 bases; bases outside gene matches: 9. The CDR3 sequence is 16 residues long. CDR3 in amino acids: CASSFDWGQLNSPLHF. In nucleotides, the CDR3 is TGTGCCAGCAGCTTCGATTGGGGACAGCTAAATTCACCCCTCCACTTT.

The chain employs TRBV27 and TRBJ2-2; maybe TRBD1 (8 bases). Germline lookup yields CDR1 MNHEY and CDR2 SMNVEV (reference sequence). The CDR3 length is 14 residues. Trimming removed 6 bases at V and 5 bases at J, with 13 bases between. The CDR3, as DNA: TGTGCCAGCAGAGACAGGGGAGGGACCGGGGAGCTGTTTTTT. Translation gives CASRDRGGTGELFF.

The chain uses TRBV7-2 and TRBJ2-5; a weak D match, TRBD1 (5 bases). CDR3 length: 13 amino acids. V was pared by 1 base and J by 5 bases, with 8 bases between. CDR1 SGHTA and CDR2 FQGNSA come from the germline V gene. The CDR3 region is CASSLDPGETQYF. Here the CDR3 DNA reads TGTGCCAGCAGCTTAGATCCAGGGGAGACCCAGTACTTC. The variable domain in full, with the rest retrieved from reference TRBV7-2 and TRBJ2-5, is GAGVSQSPSNKVTEKGKDVELRCDPISGHTALYWYRQSLGQGLEFLIYFQGNSAPDKSGLPSDRFSAERTGGSVSTLTIQRTQQEDSAVYLCASSLDPGETQYFGPGTRLLVL.